This T cell receptor beta chain was sequenced for a study of blood T cell repertoires in COVID-19. Per the authors' pipeline: It was from reference gene primer amplification that nucleated cell counts were estimated. Here immunoSEQ multiplex PCR was the method, and the copy in TCRdb shows in-frame clones only, minus some. V and J calls and clone size are those listed in that table; D and trimming were worked out from the DNA. The repertoire has about 150,000 clones, around four fifths of them found once; the top ten carry roughly 3.4%. The ends lost 1 base at V and 2 bases at J; junction bases unmatched: 4. Germline values: CDR1 SGHTA, CDR2 FQGNSA. The CDR3 loop spans 15 amino acids.

This receptor was obtained from a woman aged 45-60 years with acute COVID-19. The chain couples TRBV7-2 to TRBJ2-7; 8 nucleotides line up with TRBD1. Material: PBMCs or T cells enriched from blood (not recorded which). The CDR3 coding sequence is TGTGCCAGCAGCTTAGTGCAGGGGGCTCCCTACGAGCAGTACTTC. It codes for CASSLVQGAPYEQYF.